Here is one T cell receptor (beta chain) with its context. PCR was performed using 60 Vbeta and 13 Jbeta primers. Assay: immunoSEQ multiplex PCR; the TCRdb copy retains only in-frame clones and omits some. The sample holds more than 85,000 clones; approximately 87% are singletons and the top ten take 2.5% to 3%. This record belongs to a study of cytomegalovirus exposure and HLA in healthy donors. This CDR3 is 14 amino acids long. V gave up 2 bases and J gave up 7 bases; unmatched junction bases: 7. Germline V gives CDR1 SGHDN, CDR2 FVKESK. This chain uses TRBV14 with TRBJ2-7; 8 bases map to TRBD1. This TCR came from a man aged 40-49 years in good health and CMV-seronegative. Source material: PBMCs. CDR3 residues: CASSQQGASREQYF. The CDR3, as DNA: TGTGCCAGCAGCCAACAGGGGGCCTCGAGGGAGCAGTACTTC.